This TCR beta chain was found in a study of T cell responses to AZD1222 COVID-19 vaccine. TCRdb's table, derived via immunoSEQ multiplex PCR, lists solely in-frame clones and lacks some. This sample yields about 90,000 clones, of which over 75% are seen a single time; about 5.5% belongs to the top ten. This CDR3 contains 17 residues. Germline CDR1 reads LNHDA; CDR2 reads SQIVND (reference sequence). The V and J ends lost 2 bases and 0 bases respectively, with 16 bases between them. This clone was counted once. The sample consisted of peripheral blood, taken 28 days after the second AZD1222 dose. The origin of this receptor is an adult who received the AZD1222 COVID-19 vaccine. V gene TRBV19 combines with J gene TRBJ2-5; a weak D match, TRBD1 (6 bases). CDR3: CASSIPGHPLYQETQYF. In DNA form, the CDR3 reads TGTGCCAGTAGTATACCGGGACACCCCCTGTACCAAGAGACCCAGTACTTC.